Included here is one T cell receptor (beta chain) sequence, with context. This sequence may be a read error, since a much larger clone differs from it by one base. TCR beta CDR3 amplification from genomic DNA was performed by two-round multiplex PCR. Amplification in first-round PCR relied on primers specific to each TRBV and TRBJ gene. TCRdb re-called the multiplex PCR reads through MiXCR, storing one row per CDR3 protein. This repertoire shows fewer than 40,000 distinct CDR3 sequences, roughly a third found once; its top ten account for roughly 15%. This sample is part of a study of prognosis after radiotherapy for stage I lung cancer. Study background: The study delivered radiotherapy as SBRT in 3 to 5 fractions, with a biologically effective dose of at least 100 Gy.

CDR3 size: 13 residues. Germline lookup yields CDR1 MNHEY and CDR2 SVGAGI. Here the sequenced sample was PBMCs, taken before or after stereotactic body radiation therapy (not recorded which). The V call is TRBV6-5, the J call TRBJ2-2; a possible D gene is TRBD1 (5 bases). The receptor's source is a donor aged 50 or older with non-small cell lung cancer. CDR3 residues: CANSYVRDGELFF. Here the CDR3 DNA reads TGTGCCAACAGTTACGTCAGGGACGGGGAGCTGTTTTTT.